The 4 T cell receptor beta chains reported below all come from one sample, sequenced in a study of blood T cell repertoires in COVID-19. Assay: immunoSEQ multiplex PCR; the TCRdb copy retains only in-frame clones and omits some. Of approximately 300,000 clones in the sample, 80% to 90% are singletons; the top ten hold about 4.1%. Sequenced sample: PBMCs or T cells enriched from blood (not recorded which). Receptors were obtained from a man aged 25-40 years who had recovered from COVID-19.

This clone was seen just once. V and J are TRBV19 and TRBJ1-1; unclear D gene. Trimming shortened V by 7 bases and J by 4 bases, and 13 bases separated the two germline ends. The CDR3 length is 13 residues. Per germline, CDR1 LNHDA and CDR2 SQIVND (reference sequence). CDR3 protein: CASTPFRVTEAFF. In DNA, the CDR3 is TGTGCCAGTACCCCCTTTCGAGTCACTGAAGCTTTCTTT.

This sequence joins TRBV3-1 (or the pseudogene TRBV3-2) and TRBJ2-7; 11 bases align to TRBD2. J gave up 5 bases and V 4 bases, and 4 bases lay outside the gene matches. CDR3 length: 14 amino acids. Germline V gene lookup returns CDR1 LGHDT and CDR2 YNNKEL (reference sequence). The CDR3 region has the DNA TGTGCCAGCAGCCTCACTAGCGGGAGAAACGAGCAGTACTTC. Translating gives CASSLTSGRNEQYF.

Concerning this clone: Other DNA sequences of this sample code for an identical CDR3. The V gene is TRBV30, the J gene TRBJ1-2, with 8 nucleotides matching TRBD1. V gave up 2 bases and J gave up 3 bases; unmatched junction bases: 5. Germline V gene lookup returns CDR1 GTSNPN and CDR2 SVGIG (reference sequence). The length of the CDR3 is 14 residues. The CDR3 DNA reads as TGTGCCTGGAGTACCGGGACAGGACACTATGGCTACACCTTC. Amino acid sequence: CAWSTGTGHYGYTF.

The CDR3 reads CASSQVVPVFRGTDTQYF. CDR3 DNA sequence: TGTGCCAGCAGCCAAGTCGTCCCCGTGTTCCGAGGCACAGATACGCAGTATTTT. The rearrangement joins TRBV3-1 (or the pseudogene TRBV3-2) to TRBJ2-3; unclear D gene. CDR1 LGHDT and CDR2 YNNKEL come from the germline V gene (reference sequence). Trimming took off 1 base at V and 1 base at J, with 18 bases between the two ends. This CDR3 contains 18 residues.